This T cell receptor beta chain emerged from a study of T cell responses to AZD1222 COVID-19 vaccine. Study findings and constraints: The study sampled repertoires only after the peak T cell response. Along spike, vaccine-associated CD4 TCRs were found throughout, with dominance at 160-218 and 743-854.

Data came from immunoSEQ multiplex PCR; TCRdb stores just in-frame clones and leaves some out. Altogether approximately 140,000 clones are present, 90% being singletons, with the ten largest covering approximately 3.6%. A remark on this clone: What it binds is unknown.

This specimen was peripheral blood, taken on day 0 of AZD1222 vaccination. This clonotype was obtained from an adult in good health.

The CDR3 loop reads CASSQDWGGVPLHF. Here the CDR3 DNA reads TGTGCCAGCAGCCAAGATTGGGGGGGGGTGCCCCTCCACTTT. J is TRBJ1-6 and V is TRBV3-1 (or the pseudogene TRBV3-2), with D possibly matching TRBD1 (5 bases). This CDR3 is built from 14 residues. The V end was cut by 0 bases, the J end by 13 bases, with 13 bases between. Germline-derived CDR1 and CDR2 are LGHDT and YNNKEL (reference sequence).